The clone carrying this TCR beta chain was detected ten times or more. Its specificity is unknown. This CDR3 is built from 15 residues. CDR1 is DFQATT, CDR2 SNEGSKA, per germline (reference sequence). This sample stems from a study of T cell repertoires in cytomegalovirus infection. Study-wide background: Based on public TCR beta signatures, there were indications of CMV infection and of a matching HLA type. Study-wide results and caveats: Carriers of CMV and the relevant HLA type were discriminated by public TCR beta frequency. HLA-C-restricted CMV-specific TCR beta clonotypes prevailed in the ex vivo response.

TCRdb processed the reads anew with MiXCR; each CDR3 protein has one entry. The data show about 260,000 distinct CDR3 sequences, about an eighth seen once. The TCR sequence derives from a human donor in good health (CMV status not recorded). Some clones in this sample may be carry-over from other donors' samples. The sample was PBMCs. V is TRBV20-1 and J is TRBJ2-5; 8 bases line up with TRBD1. DNA for the CDR3: TGCAGCCCCGACCCACGGACAGGGCACCAAGAGACCCAGTACTTC. Translated, it gives CSPDPRTGHQETQYF.